This T cell receptor (beta chain) was retrieved from a study of T cell clonotyping in hematopoietic cell transplantation. The germline V and J ends were trimmed by 2 bases and 4 bases, with 7 bases remaining between them. The CDR3 has 12 amino acids. Germline V lookup: CDR1 GTSNPN, CDR2 SVGIG (reference sequence). About this clone itself: What it binds is unknown.

General study results and limits: After transplant, recipient diversity fell while pathologically expanded clonotypes grew through day 180.

Using immunoSEQ multiplex PCR, the repertoire was profiled, and TCRdb retains in-frame clones only, with some absent. The table includes over 35,000 clones, over 80% detected once. The source of this sequence is a woman in her forties in good health. Some clones in this sample may be carry-over from other donors' samples. The sample comprised peripheral blood mononuclear cells. The gene calls are TRBV30 and TRBJ2-3; D uncertain. Written as DNA, the CDR3 is TGTGCCTGGAGTCCCCCGGCAGATACGCAGTATTTT. This gives the protein CAWSPPADTQYF.